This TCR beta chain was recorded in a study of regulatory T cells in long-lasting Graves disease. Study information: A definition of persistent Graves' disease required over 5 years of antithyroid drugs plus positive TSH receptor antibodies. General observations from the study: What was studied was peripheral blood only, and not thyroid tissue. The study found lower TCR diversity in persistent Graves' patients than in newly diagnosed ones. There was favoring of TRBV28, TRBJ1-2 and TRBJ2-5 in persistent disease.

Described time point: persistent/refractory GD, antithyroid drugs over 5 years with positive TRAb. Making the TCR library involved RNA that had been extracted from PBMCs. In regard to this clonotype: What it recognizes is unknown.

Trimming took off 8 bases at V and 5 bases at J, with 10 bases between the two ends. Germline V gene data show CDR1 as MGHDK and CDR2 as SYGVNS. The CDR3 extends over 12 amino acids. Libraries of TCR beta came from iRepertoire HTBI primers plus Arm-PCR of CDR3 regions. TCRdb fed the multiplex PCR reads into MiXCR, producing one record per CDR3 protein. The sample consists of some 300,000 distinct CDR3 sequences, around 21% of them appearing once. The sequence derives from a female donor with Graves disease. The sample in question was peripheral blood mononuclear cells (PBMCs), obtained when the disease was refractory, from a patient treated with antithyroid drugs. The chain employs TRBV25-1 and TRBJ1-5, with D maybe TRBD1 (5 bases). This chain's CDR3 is CASGAGDQPQHF. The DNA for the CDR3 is TGTGCCAGCGGGGCCGGGGATCAGCCCCAGCATTTT.